These 18 T cell receptor beta chains originate from one sample sequenced in a study of blood T cell repertoires in COVID-19. This table comes from immunoSEQ multiplex PCR, and its TCRdb copy is limited to in-frame clones, with some not included. Among around 200,000 clones listed, around 85% were seen once. Sequencing was performed on peripheral blood. Source of these receptors: a man in his 70s with active or convalescent COVID-19.

V gene TRBV12-5 combines with J gene TRBJ2-5; the D gene is possibly TRBD1 (6 bases). Deletions cut 1 base from V and 1 base from J, with 13 bases between. This CDR3 comprises 16 residues. Germline CDR1 and CDR2: LGHNT and FRNRAP. The chain's CDR3 is CASGLGSGQSQETQYF. As DNA, the CDR3 is TGTGCTAGTGGTTTGGGCTCCGGACAGTCCCAAGAGACCCAGTACTTC.

The rearrangement joins TRBV18 to TRBJ1-1; TRBD1 agrees at 7 bases. The length of the CDR3 is 16 residues. CDR1 KGHSH and CDR2 LQKENI come from the germline V gene. With V trimmed by 0 bases and J by 1 base, 5 bases remained unmatched. The chain's CDR3 is CASSPPQGQRNTEAFF. CDR3 nucleotide sequence: TGTGCCAGCTCACCACCACAGGGACAGAGGAACACTGAAGCTTTCTTT.

This chain links TRBV7-2 with TRBJ2-7, with TRBD2 identical over 7 bases. CDR3 size: 14 residues. V gave up 6 bases and J gave up 9 bases; unmatched junction bases: 14. Germline values: CDR1 SGHTA, CDR2 FQGNSA. The CDR3 region is CASSPRLAGVGQYF. CDR3 in DNA: TGTGCCAGCAGTCCACGACTAGCAGGAGTGGGGCAGTACTTC. Drawing the rest from reference TRBV7-2 and TRBJ2-7, the complete variable domain is GAGVSQSPSNKVTEKGKDVELRCDPISGHTALYWYRQSLGQGLEFLIYFQGNSAPDKSGLPSDRFSAERTGGSVSTLTIQRTQQEDSAVYLCASSPRLAGVGQYFGPGTRLTVT.

V is TRBV12-3 or TRBV12-4 and J is TRBJ2-1; D is possibly TRBD1 (5 bases). Trimming pared 7 bases from V and 15 bases from J, leaving 19 bases between. The CDR3 extends over 12 amino acids. In nucleotides, the CDR3 is TGTGCCAGCACCCTCGCTGCAGGGTCGCTGTTCTTC. Protein sequence: CASTLAAGSLFF.

V and J are TRBV9 and TRBJ2-2, with D unclear. Trimming shortened V by 1 base and J by 4 bases, and 11 bases separated the two germline ends. Per germline, CDR1 SGDLS and CDR2 YYNGEE. The CDR3 length is 15 residues. The CDR3 spells CASSVQDTFTGELFF. CDR3 bases: TGTGCCAGCAGCGTACAAGACACCTTCACCGGGGAGCTGTTTTTT.

The chain carries TRBV27 and TRBJ1-5, with a weak D call TRBD1 (6 bases). The CDR3 runs to 14 residues. The germline V gene has CDR1 MNHEY and CDR2 SMNVEV (reference sequence). V lost 4 bases to trimming and J lost 6 bases, with 13 bases between them. CDR3 in amino acids: CASSSVQGGQPQHF. The CDR3 bases are TGTGCCAGCAGTTCCGTACAGGGTGGTCAGCCCCAGCATTTT.

The rearrangement joins TRBV7-2 to TRBJ1-2; TRBD1 matches at 10 bases. Germline CDR1 reads SGHTA; CDR2 reads FQGNSA. This CDR3 spans 15 amino acids. V shed 5 bases, J shed 4 bases, and the junction held 7 bases outside the gene matches. In DNA form, the CDR3 reads TGTGCCAGCAGCCCCGACAGGGGGCAAGTCTATGGCTACACCTTC. It codes for CASSPDRGQVYGYTF.

The chain has TRBV19 and TRBJ1-2, with a weak D call TRBD1 (5 bases). V lost 7 bases and J lost 6, with 21 bases in between. CDR3 size: 15 residues. The germline V gene has CDR1 LNHDA and CDR2 SQIVND (reference sequence). CDR3 DNA: TGTGCCAGTACTCCCCTTGGGGGGGTTGAGGATGGCTACACCTTC. As protein: CASTPLGGVEDGYTF.

This clone was seen a single time. The chain has TRBV9 and TRBJ2-7, with D perhaps matching TRBD1 (6 bases). The CDR3 is made up of 13 amino acids. The V and J ends lost 2 bases and 5 bases respectively, with 11 bases between them. Germline lookup yields CDR1 SGDLS and CDR2 YYNGEE. CDR3 nucleotides: TGTGCCAGCAGCGTTCAGGGGTTGAACGAGCAGTACTTC. It yields the protein CASSVQGLNEQYF.

A few counts support this clone. The genes are TRBV2 and TRBJ2-1, with 7 nucleotides matching TRBD1. CDR1 is SNHLY and CDR2 is FYNNEI in the germline V gene. Trimming removed 1 base from V and 9 bases from J; junction bases left unmatched: 6. The CDR3 consists of 14 residues. CDR3 bases: TGTGCCAGCAGTGAAGAACAGGGGTTTAGTGAGCAGTTCTTC. Translated, it gives CASSEEQGFSEQFF.

The chain recombines TRBV18 with TRBJ1-3; D is unresolved. Per the germline V gene, CDR1 is KGHSH and CDR2 is LQKENI. The length of the CDR3 is 14 residues. Trimming took 3 bases from V and 3 from J, leaving 9 bases between them. The CDR3 DNA is TGTGCCAGCTCACCTCCCCCAGGTGGAAACACCATATATTTT. Translating gives CASSPPPGGNTIYF.

The sample holds one count of this clone. This chain links TRBV29-1 with TRBJ2-7; unclear D gene. CDR1 and CDR2 (germline): SQVTM, ANQGSEA. This CDR3 region has 12 residues. V lost 0 bases, J lost 2 bases, and 5 bases lay in between. This chain's CDR3 is CSVEDTAYEQYF. CDR3 bases: TGCAGCGTTGAAGACACAGCCTACGAGCAGTACTTC.

This chain connects TRBV7-2 to TRBJ1-3; D is unclear. This CDR3 contains 16 residues. The V gene lost 0 bases and the J gene lost 0 bases, with 9 bases spanning the gap. Germline values: CDR1 SGHTA, CDR2 FQGNSA. The CDR3 sequence is CASSLAGGNSGNTIYF. In DNA, the CDR3 is TGTGCCAGCAGCTTAGCCGGCGGGAACTCTGGAAACACCATATATTTT.

This chain links TRBV7-2 with TRBJ1-1; D remains unclear. Trimming pared 5 bases from V and 4 bases from J, leaving 14 bases between. The CDR3 is 14 amino acids. In germline, CDR1 is SGHTA, CDR2 FQGNSA. CDR3 sequence reads: CASSPAPGSTEAFF. CDR3 coding DNA: TGTGCCAGCAGCCCCGCCCCCGGGAGCACTGAAGCTTTCTTT.

The chain recombines TRBV5-1 with TRBJ1-1; TRBD1 matches 8 bases. The V gene's germline CDR1 is SGHRS and CDR2 YFSETQ. V shed 4 bases and J 5 bases; nucleotides not matched to a gene: 7. The CDR3 is made up of 14 amino acids. The DNA of the CDR3 is TGCGCCAGCAGCGGGACAGGTAAGGGGACTGAAGCTTTCTTT. Its translation: CASSGTGKGTEAFF.

CDR3 DNA: TGTGCCAGTAGCCCTCAGGGGGGTATTAGCAATCAGCCCCAGCATTTT. It encodes CASSPQGGISNQPQHF. The genes are TRBV19 and TRBJ1-5; 7 bases are shared with TRBD1. CDR1 and CDR2 from the germline V gene are LNHDA and SQIVND (reference sequence). The CDR3 is made up of 16 amino acids. V shed 6 bases and J 0 bases; nucleotides not matched to a gene: 8. The entire variable domain, with the rest obtained from reference TRBV19 and TRBJ1-5, is as follows: DGGITQSPKYLFRKEGQNVTLSCEQNLNHDAMYWYRQDPGQGLRLIYYSQIVNDFQKGDIAEGYSVSREKKESFPLTVTSAQKNPTAFYLCASSPQGGISNQPQHFGDGTRLSIL.

The chain combines TRBV28 with TRBJ1-5; 7 nucleotides agree with TRBD1. With V trimmed by 6 bases and J by 3 bases, 8 bases remained unmatched. This CDR3 is built from 15 residues. The V gene's germline CDR1 is MDHEN and CDR2 SYDVKM. CDR3 DNA sequence: TGTGCCAGCAGCCGCATCGGACAGGCCAATCAGCCCCAGCATTTT. The encoded protein is CASSRIGQANQPQHF.

The chain uses TRBV19 and TRBJ2-3; 10 bases match TRBD2. The CDR3 is 18 residues long. Germline values: CDR1 LNHDA, CDR2 SQIVND (reference sequence). V was pared by 4 bases and J by 8 bases, with 18 bases of the junction left unmatched. The CDR3 here is CASSTSPSSGSSLATQYF. CDR3 nucleotides: TGTGCCAGTAGTACCTCACCTTCTAGCGGGAGTAGTTTGGCTACGCAGTATTTT.